These 28 T cell receptor beta chains were sequenced from one sample in a study of blood T cell repertoires in COVID-19. Produced via immunoSEQ multiplex PCR; TCRdb's table is partial and in-frame only. Of about 260,000 clones listed, about 88% were seen once; the top ten hold roughly 4%. What was sequenced was PBMCs or T cells enriched from blood (not recorded which). Every receptor here comes from a young man with acute COVID-19.

The chain links TRBV5-1 to TRBJ1-3; 9 nucleotides match TRBD1. CDR1 is SGHRS, CDR2 YFSETQ, per germline. CDR3 length: 16 amino acids. The V and J ends lost 0 bases and 3 bases, in that order; junction bases with no gene match: 4. Here the CDR3 reads CASSLEGQGFGNTIYF. DNA of the CDR3: TGCGCCAGCAGCTTGGAAGGACAGGGGTTTGGAAACACCATATATTTT.

This chain uses TRBV28 with TRBJ1-4; 9 bases align to TRBD1. Looked up from germline, CDR1 is MDHEN and CDR2 is SYDVKM. V was pared by 6 bases and J by 3 bases, with 17 bases of the junction left unmatched. The CDR3 spans 19 residues. The CDR3 DNA is TGTGCCAGCAGGTCATCCGGGACAGGGAGAGGGTGGGCTAATGAAAAACTGTTTTTT. It encodes CASRSSGTGRGWANEKLFF.

The rearrangement uses TRBV18 and TRBJ1-1; D is ambiguous. V lost 0 bases to trimming and J lost 5 bases, with 16 bases between them. The CDR3 has 16 amino acids. CDR1 KGHSH and CDR2 LQKENI come from the germline V gene. The CDR3 loop is CASSPPIAEYGTEAFF. The CDR3 nucleotides read TGTGCCAGCTCACCACCGATCGCGGAGTACGGGACTGAAGCTTTCTTT. The full variable domain, its missing parts supplied by reference TRBV18 and TRBJ1-1, is NAGVMQNPRHLVRRRGQEARLRCSPMKGHSHVYWYRQLPEEGLKFMVYLQKENIIDESGMPKERFSAEFPKEGPSILRIQQVVRGDSAAYFCASSPPIAEYGTEAFFGQGTRLTVV.

V and J are TRBV11-1 and TRBJ2-2; 8 positions agree with TRBD1. Unmatched junction bases numbered 6, after V lost 5 bases and J lost 4 bases. CDR1 SGHAT and CDR2 FQDESV come from the germline V gene (reference sequence). This CDR3 has 15 amino acids. CDR3 nucleotide sequence: TGTGCCAGCAGCCAAGACAGGGGTCCCACCGGGGAGCTGTTTTTT. Amino acid sequence: CASSQDRGPTGELFF.

This chain connects TRBV7-2 to TRBJ2-2; weak D call: TRBD2 (6 bases). The CDR3 has 15 amino acids. Trimming took off 7 bases at V and 7 bases at J, with 19 bases between the two ends. CDR1 is SGHTA and CDR2 is FQGNSA in the germline V gene. The DNA of the CDR3 is TGTGCCAGCATCCCGGGGTCCGGGAGAGGCGGGGAGCTGTTTTTT. It specifies CASIPGSGRGGELFF. Full variable domain (outside the CDR3, taken from reference TRBV7-2 and TRBJ2-2): GAGVSQSPSNKVTEKGKDVELRCDPISGHTALYWYRQSLGQGLEFLIYFQGNSAPDKSGLPSDRFSAERTGGSVSTLTIQRTQQEDSAVYLCASIPGSGRGGELFFGEGSRLTVL.

The rearrangement joins TRBV11-3 to TRBJ2-3; maybe TRBD1 (7 bases). Trimming removed 2 bases from V and 15 bases from J, with 18 bases in between. The CDR3 loop spans 13 amino acids. Germline V lookup: CDR1 SGHNT, CDR2 YENEEA. The CDR3 DNA is TGTGCCAGCAGCTTAACGCAGGGGGGATCAGCATATTTT. This sequence encodes CASSLTQGGSAYF.

Here the CDR3 reads CASSWTSGSNEQFF. For the CDR3, the DNA is TGTGCCAGTAGTTGGACTAGCGGGAGCAATGAGCAGTTCTTC. The gene calls are TRBV19 and TRBJ2-1, with 13 bases that match TRBD2. The CDR3 is 14 residues long. CDR1 and CDR2 from the germline V gene are LNHDA and SQIVND (reference sequence). Trimming took 5 bases from V and 6 from J; bases not matched to a gene: 1.

This clone was recorded only once. The V and J genes are TRBV5-4 and TRBJ1-4; 8 bases are shared with TRBD1. V shed 2 bases, J shed 8 bases, and the junction held 2 bases outside the gene matches. Germline-derived CDR1 and CDR2 are SGHNT and YYREEE (reference sequence). This CDR3 contains 13 residues. As DNA, the CDR3 is TGTGCCAGCAGCTTTCGGACAGGGGAAAAACTGTTTTTT. It translates to CASSFRTGEKLFF.

The V and J genes are TRBV3-1 (or the pseudogene TRBV3-2) and TRBJ1-2, with D unresolved. The CDR3 covers 16 residues. Germline V CDR1 and CDR2: LGHDT, YNNKEL (reference sequence). V shed 3 bases and J shed 0 bases, with 14 bases lying between them. The CDR3 nucleotides are TGTGCCAGCAGCCAGTTCCTTTCTAAATCTAACTATGGCTACACCTTC. This encodes CASSQFLSKSNYGYTF.

The V and J genes are TRBV5-4 and TRBJ1-4, with a tentative D call TRBD1 (6 bases). Per the germline V gene, CDR1 is SGHNT and CDR2 is YYREEE (reference sequence). The CDR3 has 14 amino acids. Trimming cost V 2 bases and J 7 bases, with 12 bases left between them. CDR3 amino acids: CASSLDRTVEKLFF. CDR3 bases: TGTGCCAGCAGCTTAGACCGGACAGTTGAAAAACTGTTTTTT.

The chain is built from TRBV2 and TRBJ1-3; D is possibly TRBD1 (5 bases). Trimming shortened V by 4 bases and J by 0 bases, and 13 bases separated the two germline ends. The germline gives CDR1 SNHLY, CDR2 FYNNEI. This CDR3 is 16 amino acids long. The CDR3 sequence is CASSVTGTDSGNTIYF. The DNA for the CDR3 is TGTGCCAGCAGTGTAACAGGTACCGACTCTGGAAACACCATATATTTT.

This chain links TRBV21-1 with TRBJ2-3; the D segment call TRBD2 is taken from the table without a DNA check. TRBV21-1 is a recognized pseudogene. The CDR3 extends over 14 amino acids. In DNA, the CDR3 is TGTGCCAGACCGGCGGGGGCCTGCACAGATACGCAGTATTTT. It encodes CARPAGACTDTQYF.

The rearrangement links TRBV9 to TRBJ1-6; no reliable D call. V gave up 3 bases and J gave up 0 bases, with 7 bases separating them. Germline CDR1 and CDR2: SGDLS and YYNGEE. The CDR3 is 15 amino acids. The DNA for the CDR3 is TGTGCCAGCAGCGCACAGAGCTCCTATAATTCACCCCTCCACTTT. As protein: CASSAQSSYNSPLHF.

The chain recombines TRBV2 with TRBJ1-5; tentative D call: TRBD1 (6 bases). CDR1 is SNHLY, CDR2 FYNNEI, per germline. The CDR3 length is 17 residues. Trimming cost V 2 bases and J 0 bases, with 14 bases left between them. The CDR3 protein is CASSETRTENSNQPQHF. The CDR3 DNA follows: TGTGCCAGCAGTGAAACCAGGACAGAGAATAGCAATCAGCCCCAGCATTTT. The full variable domain, in which reference TRBV2 and TRBJ1-5 provide the parts outside the CDR3, is EPEVTQTPSHQVTQMGQEVILRCVPISNHLYFYWYRQILGQKVEFLVSFYNNEISEKSEIFDDQFSVERPDGSNFTLKIRSTKLEDSAMYFCASSETRTENSNQPQHFGDGTRLSIL.

CDR3 sequence reads: CASSRDRDLEGAFF. As DNA, the CDR3 is TGTGCCAGCTCAAGGGACAGGGACCTTGAGGGAGCTTTCTTT. The chain uses TRBV18 and TRBJ1-1, with TRBD1 identical over 9 bases. The CDR3 runs to 14 residues. Looked up from germline, CDR1 is KGHSH and CDR2 is LQKENI. The junction had 11 bases not matched to a gene; V was cut back by 5 bases and J by 10 bases.

This CDR3 is CASRTDSQNTEAFF. For the CDR3, the DNA is TGTGCCAGCAGGACGGACAGTCAGAACACTGAAGCTTTCTTT. The rearrangement uses TRBV7-9 and TRBJ1-1, with D possibly matching TRBD1 (6 bases). Trimming removed 6 bases at V and 1 base at J, with 12 bases between. The CDR3 spans 14 residues. Germline CDR1 reads SEHNR; CDR2 reads FQNEAQ (reference sequence).

Only one count was recorded for this clone. The DNA of the CDR3 is TGTGCCAGCGGGGGGGGTTTGGATACGCAGTATTTT. This encodes CASGGGLDTQYF. This chain joins TRBV28 and TRBJ2-3, with 7 bases fitting TRBD2. V was clipped by 8 bases and J by 6 bases; unmatched bases: 5. This CDR3 has 12 amino acids. Germline CDR1 reads MDHEN; CDR2 reads SYDVKM.

This clone was recorded once. This chain links TRBV24-1 with TRBJ2-1, with 7 nucleotides matching TRBD2. V was pared by 0 bases and J by 6 bases, with 7 bases of the junction left unmatched. The V gene's germline CDR1 is KGHDR and CDR2 SFDVKD. This CDR3 contains 16 residues. The CDR3 DNA is TGTGCCACCAGTGATTTGCCTCGCGGGGGACCCAATGAGCAGTTCTTC. Amino acid sequence: CATSDLPRGGPNEQFF.

CDR3 residues: CASSPLANYEQYV. In DNA form, the CDR3 reads TGTGCCAGCTCACCACTAGCGAACTACGAGCAGTACGTC. V and J are TRBV18 and TRBJ2-7, with D tentatively TRBD2 (5 bases). Germline CDR1 and CDR2: KGHSH and LQKENI. The CDR3 is 13 amino acids. V dropped 1 base and J dropped 3 bases, with 7 bases sitting between them.

The chain joins TRBV27 to TRBJ2-3; no reliable D call. CDR1 and CDR2 from the germline V gene are MNHEY and SMNVEV (reference sequence). The length of the CDR3 is 19 residues. Trimming removed 1 base at V and 2 bases at J, with 22 bases between. The CDR3 loop reads CASSLFGLASRNPTDTQYF. DNA for the CDR3: TGTGCCAGCAGTTTATTCGGTCTCGCGAGCAGGAACCCCACAGATACGCAGTATTTT.

This clone came up many times. V is TRBV9 and J is TRBJ2-2; TRBD1 is a possible D gene (6 bases). V lost 3 bases and J 4 bases, leaving 13 bases between the germline ends. The CDR3 length is 15 residues. Germline V gene lookup returns CDR1 SGDLS and CDR2 YYNGEE. The DNA of the CDR3 is TGTGCCAGCAGCGCATTGGACAGCTTCACCGGGGAGCTGTTTTTT. It is translated as CASSALDSFTGELFF.

The chain is built from TRBV10-3 and TRBJ2-5; maybe TRBD2 (5 bases). V shed 10 bases and J shed 3 bases, with 15 bases lying between them. Germline CDR1 ENHRY, CDR2 SYGVKD. The CDR3 spans 13 residues. The CDR3 loop reads CATALGVKETQYF. Here the CDR3 DNA reads TGTGCCACTGCACTCGGGGTGAAAGAGACCCAGTACTTC.

The chain employs TRBV18 and TRBJ2-1, with 14 bases fitting TRBD2. V lost 3 bases, J lost 7 bases, and 2 bases stayed unmatched. CDR3 size: 15 residues. Germline V gives CDR1 KGHSH, CDR2 LQKENI. DNA for the CDR3: TGTGCCAGCTCACCGGGACTAGCGGGAGAAAATGAGCAGTTCTTC. Its translation is CASSPGLAGENEQFF.

V and J are TRBV7-9 and TRBJ2-1, with D unclear. The germline V gene encodes CDR1 SEHNR and CDR2 FQNEAQ (reference sequence). The CDR3 consists of 15 residues. V lost 1 base, J lost 7 bases, and 14 bases lay in between. CDR3 sequence (DNA): TGTGCCAGCAGCTTAGGGGCCCCCCCTTGGAATGAGCAGTTCTTC. Encoded protein: CASSLGAPPWNEQFF.

Only one count was recorded for this clone. The chain links TRBV27 to TRBJ2-1; D is uncertain. The CDR3 totals 15 residues. Germline assignment: CDR1 MNHEY and CDR2 SMNVEV (reference sequence). The V end lost 6 bases, the J end lost 0 bases, and 12 bases lay between the germline ends. The CDR3 DNA follows: TGTGCCAGCAGGCTCGCTAGACGCTCCTACAATGAGCAGTTCTTC. Protein product: CASRLARRSYNEQFF.

The genes are TRBV18 and TRBJ1-2, with D tentatively TRBD1 (6 bases). This CDR3 is 14 amino acids long. V lost 4 bases, J lost 8 bases, and 17 bases lay in between. Germline values: CDR1 KGHSH, CDR2 LQKENI. CDR3 in amino acids: CASSQEGGRDGYTF. In nucleotides, the CDR3 is TGTGCCAGCTCACAAGAGGGGGGGAGAGACGGCTACACCTTC.

This chain joins TRBV5-6 and TRBJ2-7, with TRBD1 matching over 8 bases. Germline V lookup: CDR1 SGHDT, CDR2 YYEEEE. CDR3 size: 14 residues. With V trimmed by 2 bases and J by 3 bases, 4 bases remained unmatched. The CDR3 here is CASSLPDRDYEQYV. CDR3 bases: TGTGCCAGCAGCTTACCGGACAGGGACTACGAGCAGTACGTC.

The chain has TRBV3-1 (or the pseudogene TRBV3-2) and TRBJ2-1, with 10 bases fitting TRBD2. Per germline, CDR1 LGHDT and CDR2 YNNKEL (reference sequence). CDR3 length: 16 residues. Losses at the gene ends were 3 bases for V and 7 bases for J; bases not matched to a gene: 9. The CDR3, as DNA: TGTGCCAGCAGCCACCCTAGCGGGAGCAGTAGGAATGAGCAGTTCTTC. Protein product: CASSHPSGSSRNEQFF.